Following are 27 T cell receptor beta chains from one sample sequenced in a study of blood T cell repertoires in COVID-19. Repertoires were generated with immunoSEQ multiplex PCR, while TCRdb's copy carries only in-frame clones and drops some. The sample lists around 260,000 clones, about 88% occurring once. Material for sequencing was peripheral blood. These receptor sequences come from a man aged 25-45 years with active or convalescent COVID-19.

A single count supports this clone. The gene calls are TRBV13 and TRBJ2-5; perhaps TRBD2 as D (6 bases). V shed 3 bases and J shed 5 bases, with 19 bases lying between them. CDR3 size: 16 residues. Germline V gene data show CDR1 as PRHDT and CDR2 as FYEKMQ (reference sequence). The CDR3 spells CASSFRLVPTRETQYF. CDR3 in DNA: TGTGCCAGCAGCTTCCGACTAGTTCCCACCCGGGAGACCCAGTACTTC. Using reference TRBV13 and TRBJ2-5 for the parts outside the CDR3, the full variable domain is AAGVIQSPRHLIKEKRETATLKCYPIPRHDTVYWYQQGPGQDPQFLISFYEKMQSDKGSIPDRFSAQQFSDYHSELNMSSLELGDSALYFCASSFRLVPTRETQYFGPGTRLLVL.

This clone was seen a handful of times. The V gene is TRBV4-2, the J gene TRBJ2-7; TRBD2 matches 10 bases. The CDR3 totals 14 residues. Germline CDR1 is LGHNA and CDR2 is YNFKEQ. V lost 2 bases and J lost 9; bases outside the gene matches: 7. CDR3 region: CASSQHGTSALQYF. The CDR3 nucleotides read TGTGCCAGCAGCCAACACGGGACTAGCGCTCTGCAGTACTTC.

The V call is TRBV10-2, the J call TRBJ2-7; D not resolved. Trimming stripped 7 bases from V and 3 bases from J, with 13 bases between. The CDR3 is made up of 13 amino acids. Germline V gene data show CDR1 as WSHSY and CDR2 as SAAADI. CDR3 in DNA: TGCGCCAGCACACCCCAGACATACTACGAGCAGTACTTC. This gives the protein CASTPQTYYEQYF.

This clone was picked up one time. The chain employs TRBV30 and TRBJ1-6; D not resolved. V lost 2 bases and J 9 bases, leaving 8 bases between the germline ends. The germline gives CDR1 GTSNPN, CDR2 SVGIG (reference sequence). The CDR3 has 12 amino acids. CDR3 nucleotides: TGTGCCTGGAGTAGGAGTGGTTCACCCCTCCACTTT. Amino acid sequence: CAWSRSGSPLHF.

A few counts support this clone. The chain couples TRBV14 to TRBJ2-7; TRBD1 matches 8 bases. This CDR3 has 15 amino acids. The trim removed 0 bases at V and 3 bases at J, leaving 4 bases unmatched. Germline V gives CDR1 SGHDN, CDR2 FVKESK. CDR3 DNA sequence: TGTGCCAGCAGCCAAGATGCAGGGGGCTACTACGAGCAGTACTTC. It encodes CASSQDAGGYYEQYF.

The CDR3 DNA reads TGCGCCAGCAGCTTAACAGGACAGGGGGGTGGCTACACCTTC. This encodes CASSLTGQGGGYTF. This chain uses TRBV5-1 with TRBJ1-2; the match to TRBD1 covers 10 bases. This CDR3 has 14 residues. Germline CDR1 and CDR2: SGHRS and YFSETQ. Losses at the gene ends were 2 bases for V and 7 bases for J; bases not matched to a gene: 5.

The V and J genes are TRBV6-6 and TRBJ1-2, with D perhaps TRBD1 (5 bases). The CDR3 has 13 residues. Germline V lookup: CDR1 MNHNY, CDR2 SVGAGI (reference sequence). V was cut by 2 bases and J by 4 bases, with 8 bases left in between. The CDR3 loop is CASSYDRFYGYTF. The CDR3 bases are TGTGCCAGCAGTTACGACAGATTCTATGGCTACACCTTC.

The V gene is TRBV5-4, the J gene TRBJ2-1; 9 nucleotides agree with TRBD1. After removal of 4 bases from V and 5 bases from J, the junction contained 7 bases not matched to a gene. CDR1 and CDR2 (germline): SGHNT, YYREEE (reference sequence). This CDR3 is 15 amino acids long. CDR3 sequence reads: CASSRRQGGNNEQFF. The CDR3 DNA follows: TGTGCCAGCAGCCGGAGACAGGGGGGCAACAATGAGCAGTTCTTC.

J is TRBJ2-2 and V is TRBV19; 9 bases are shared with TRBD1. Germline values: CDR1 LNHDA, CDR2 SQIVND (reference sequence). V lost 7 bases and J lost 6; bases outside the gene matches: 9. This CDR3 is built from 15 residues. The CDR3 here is CASMGTGISAGELFF. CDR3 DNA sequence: TGTGCCAGTATGGGGACAGGGATTAGTGCCGGGGAGCTGTTTTTT.

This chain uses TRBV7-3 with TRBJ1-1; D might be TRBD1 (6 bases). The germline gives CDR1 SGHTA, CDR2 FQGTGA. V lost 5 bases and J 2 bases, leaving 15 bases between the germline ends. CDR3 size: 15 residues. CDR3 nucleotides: TGTGCCAGCAGCGAAAGAGGGGGGGTTAACACTGAAGCTTTCTTT. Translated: CASSERGGVNTEAFF.

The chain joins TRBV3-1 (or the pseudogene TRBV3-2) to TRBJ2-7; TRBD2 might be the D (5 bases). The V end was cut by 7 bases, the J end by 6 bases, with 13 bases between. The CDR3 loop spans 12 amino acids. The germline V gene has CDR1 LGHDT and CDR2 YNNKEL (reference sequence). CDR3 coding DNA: TGTGCCAGCACCTCAAGTGGGAGCGAGCAGTACTTC. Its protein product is CASTSSGSEQYF.

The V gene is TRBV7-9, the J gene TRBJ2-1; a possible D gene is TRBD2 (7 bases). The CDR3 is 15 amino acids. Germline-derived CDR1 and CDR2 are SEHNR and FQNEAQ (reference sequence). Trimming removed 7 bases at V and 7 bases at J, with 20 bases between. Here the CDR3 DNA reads TGTGCCAGCACCTCCGTAGGGGGGGCTGGGAATGAGCAGTTCTTC. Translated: CASTSVGGAGNEQFF.

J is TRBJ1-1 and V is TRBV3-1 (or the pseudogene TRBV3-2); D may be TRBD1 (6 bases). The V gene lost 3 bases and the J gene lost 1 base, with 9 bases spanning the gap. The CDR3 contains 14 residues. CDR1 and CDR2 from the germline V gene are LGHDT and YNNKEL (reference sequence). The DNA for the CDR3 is TGTGCCAGCAGCCAGGGACATTCGAACACTGAAGCTTTCTTT. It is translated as CASSQGHSNTEAFF.

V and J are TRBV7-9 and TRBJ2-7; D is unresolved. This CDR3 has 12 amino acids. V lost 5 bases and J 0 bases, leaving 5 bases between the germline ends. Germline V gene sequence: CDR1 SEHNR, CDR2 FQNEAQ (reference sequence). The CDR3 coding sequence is TGTGCCAGCAGCCTTATCTCCTACGAGCAGTACTTC. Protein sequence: CASSLISYEQYF.

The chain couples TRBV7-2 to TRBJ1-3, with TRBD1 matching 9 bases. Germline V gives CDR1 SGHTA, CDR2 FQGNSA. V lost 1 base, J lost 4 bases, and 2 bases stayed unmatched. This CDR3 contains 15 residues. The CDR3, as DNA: TGTGCCAGCAGCTTAGGAGGGACAGGGGGAAACACCATATATTTT. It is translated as CASSLGGTGGNTIYF.

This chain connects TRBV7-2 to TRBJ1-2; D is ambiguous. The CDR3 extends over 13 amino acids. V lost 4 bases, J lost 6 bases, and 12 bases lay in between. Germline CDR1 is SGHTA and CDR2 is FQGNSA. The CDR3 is CASSSPVINGYTF. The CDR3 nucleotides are TGTGCCAGCAGCTCCCCAGTCATAAATGGCTACACCTTC.

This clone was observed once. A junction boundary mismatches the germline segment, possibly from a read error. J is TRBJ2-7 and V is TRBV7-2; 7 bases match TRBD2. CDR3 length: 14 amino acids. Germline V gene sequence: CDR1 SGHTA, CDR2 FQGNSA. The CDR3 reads CASNLRGDDYEQYF. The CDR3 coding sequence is TGTGCCAGCAACTTACGGGGGGACGACTACGAGCAGTACTTC.

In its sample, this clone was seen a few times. The CDR3 region is CASSQYNEQFF. In DNA form, the CDR3 reads TGTGCCAGCAGTCAGTACAATGAGCAGTTCTTC. The rearrangement joins TRBV12-3 or TRBV12-4 to TRBJ2-1; unclear D gene. V was trimmed by 5 bases and J by 4 bases, leaving 3 bases between them. This CDR3 is 11 amino acids long.

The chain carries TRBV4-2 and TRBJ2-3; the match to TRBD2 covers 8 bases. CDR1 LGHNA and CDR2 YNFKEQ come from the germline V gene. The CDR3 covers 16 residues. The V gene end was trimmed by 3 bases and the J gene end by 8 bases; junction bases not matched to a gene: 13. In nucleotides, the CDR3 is TGTGCCAGCAGCCAGGGGTTGGGCGGGGGGTCAGCTACGCAGTATTTT. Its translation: CASSQGLGGGSATQYF.

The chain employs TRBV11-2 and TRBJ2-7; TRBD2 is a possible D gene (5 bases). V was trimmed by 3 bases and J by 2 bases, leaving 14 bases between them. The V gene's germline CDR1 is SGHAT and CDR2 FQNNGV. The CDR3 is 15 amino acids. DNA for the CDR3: TGTGCCAGCAGCTTCGCGACGGGAATTACCTACGAGCAGTACTTC. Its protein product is CASSFATGITYEQYF.

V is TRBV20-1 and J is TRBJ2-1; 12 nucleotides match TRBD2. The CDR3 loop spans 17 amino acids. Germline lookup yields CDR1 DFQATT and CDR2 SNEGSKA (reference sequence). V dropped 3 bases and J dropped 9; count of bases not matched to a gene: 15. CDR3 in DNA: TGCAGTGCTAGTGGGCTAGCGGGGGGGCTTAATGTGGGTGAGCAGTTCTTC. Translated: CSASGLAGGLNVGEQFF.

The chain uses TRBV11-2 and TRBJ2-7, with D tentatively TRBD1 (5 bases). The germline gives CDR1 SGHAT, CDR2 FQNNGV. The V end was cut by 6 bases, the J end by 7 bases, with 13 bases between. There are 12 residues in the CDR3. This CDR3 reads CASSYYQGEQYF. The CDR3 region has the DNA TGTGCCAGCAGTTATTACCAGGGAGAGCAGTACTTC. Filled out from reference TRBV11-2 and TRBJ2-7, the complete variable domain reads EAGVAQSPRYKIIEKRQSVAFWCNPISGHATLYWYQQILGQGPKLLIQFQNNGVVDDSQLPKDRFSAERLKGVDSTLKIQPAKLEDSAVYLCASSYYQGEQYFGPGTRLTVT.

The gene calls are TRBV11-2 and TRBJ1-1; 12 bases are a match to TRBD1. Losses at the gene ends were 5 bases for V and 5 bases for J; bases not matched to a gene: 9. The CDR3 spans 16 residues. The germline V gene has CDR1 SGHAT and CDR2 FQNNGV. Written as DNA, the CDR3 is TGTGCCAGCAGCCCCGGGACAGGGGGCGTCAAAACTGAAGCTTTCTTT. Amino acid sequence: CASSPGTGGVKTEAFF.

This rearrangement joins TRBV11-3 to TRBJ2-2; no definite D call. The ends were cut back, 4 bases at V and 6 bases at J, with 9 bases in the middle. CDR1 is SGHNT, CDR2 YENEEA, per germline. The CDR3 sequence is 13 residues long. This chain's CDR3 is CASSSLPAGELFF. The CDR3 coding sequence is TGTGCCAGCAGCTCCCTCCCTGCCGGGGAGCTGTTTTTT.

CDR3 sequence reads: CASSLGYIPFIYEQYF. The CDR3 region has the DNA TGCGCCAGCAGCTTGGGATACATCCCTTTTATCTACGAGCAGTACTTC. The chain joins TRBV5-1 to TRBJ2-7, with no clear D. CDR1 is SGHRS and CDR2 is YFSETQ in the germline V gene. The CDR3 loop spans 16 amino acids. V lost 0 bases to trimming and J lost 3 bases, with 16 bases between them.

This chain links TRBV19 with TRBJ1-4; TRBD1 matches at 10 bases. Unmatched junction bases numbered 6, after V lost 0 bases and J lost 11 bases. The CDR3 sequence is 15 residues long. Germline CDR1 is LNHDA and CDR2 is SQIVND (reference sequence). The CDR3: CASSIDGTGVRKLFF. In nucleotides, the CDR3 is TGTGCCAGTAGTATAGACGGGACAGGGGTCCGGAAACTGTTTTTT.

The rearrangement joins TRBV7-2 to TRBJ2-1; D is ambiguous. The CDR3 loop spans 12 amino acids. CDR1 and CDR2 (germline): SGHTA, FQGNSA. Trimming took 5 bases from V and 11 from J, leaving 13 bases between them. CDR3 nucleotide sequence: TGTGCCAGCAGCCCCGATTTGAGTAAGCAGTTCTTC. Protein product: CASSPDLSKQFF. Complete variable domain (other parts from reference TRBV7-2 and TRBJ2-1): GAGVSQSPSNKVTEKGKDVELRCDPISGHTALYWYRQSLGQGLEFLIYFQGNSAPDKSGLPSDRFSAERTGGSVSTLTIQRTQQEDSAVYLCASSPDLSKQFFGPGTRLTVL.